Detailed here is one T cell receptor (beta chain). Germline trimming cut 7 bases from V and 6 bases from J; bases unmatched to any gene: 13. The CDR3 has 16 amino acids. The germline CDR1 and CDR2 sequences are SEHNR and FQNEAQ (reference sequence). In the original processing: Amplification with reference gene primers provided the estimates of nucleated cell counts. Libraries were prepared by immunoSEQ multiplex PCR; TCRdb keeps only in-frame clonotypes and omits some of them. The DNA was the basis for D and trimming; V, J and clone size are from that table. Of tens of thousands of clones in the sample, around 87% were seen once. These data originate in a study of blood T cell repertoires in COVID-19. Study as a whole: Acute-phase and convalescent COVID-19 samples originated in the United States, Italy and Spain. T cells, B-cell-depleted T cells, or PBMCs supplied cDNA or gDNA.

The TCR was taken from an elderly man with active or convalescent COVID-19. The chain combines TRBV7-9 with TRBJ2-1, with 9 bases identical to TRBD1. The sample consisted of peripheral blood. DNA of the CDR3: TGTGCCAGCACCAGAAGGGGGGGACAGGGACTCAATGAGCAGTTCTTC. It encodes CASTRRGGQGLNEQFF. The full variable domain, rest sourced from reference TRBV7-9 and TRBJ2-1, is DTGVSQNPRHKITKRGQNVTFRCDPISEHNRLYWYRQTLGQGPEFLTYFQNEAQLEKSRLLSDRFSAERPKGSFSTLEIQRTEQGDSAMYLCASTRRGGQGLNEQFFGPGTRLTVL.